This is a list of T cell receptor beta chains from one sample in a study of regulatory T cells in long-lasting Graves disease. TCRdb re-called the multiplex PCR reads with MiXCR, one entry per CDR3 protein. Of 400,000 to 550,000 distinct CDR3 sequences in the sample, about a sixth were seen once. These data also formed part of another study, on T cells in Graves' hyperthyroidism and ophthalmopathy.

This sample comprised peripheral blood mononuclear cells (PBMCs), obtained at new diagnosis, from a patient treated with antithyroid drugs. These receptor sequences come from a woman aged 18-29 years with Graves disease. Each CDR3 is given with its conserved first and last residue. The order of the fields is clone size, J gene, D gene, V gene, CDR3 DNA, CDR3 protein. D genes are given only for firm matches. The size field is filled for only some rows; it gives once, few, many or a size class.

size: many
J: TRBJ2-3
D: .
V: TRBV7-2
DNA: TGTGCCAGCAGCTTATTAATTTCCACAGATACGCAGTATTTT
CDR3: CASSLLISTDTQYF

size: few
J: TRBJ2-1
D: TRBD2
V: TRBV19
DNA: TGTGCCAGTAGTAAGGGACTAGGTAACTACAATGAGCAGTTCTTC
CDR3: CASSKGLGNYNEQFF

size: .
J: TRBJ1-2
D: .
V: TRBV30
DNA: TGTGCCTGGAGTGTACGTCAGAACTATGGCTACACCTTC
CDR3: CAWSVRQNYGYTF

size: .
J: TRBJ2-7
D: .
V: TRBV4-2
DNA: TGTGCCAGCAGCCAAGCCCTCGATTACGAGCAGTACTTC
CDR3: CASSQALDYEQYF

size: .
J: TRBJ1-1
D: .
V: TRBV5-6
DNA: TGTGCCACCCTAGCATCCCCCAGGGGCGCGGCGAACACTGAAGCTTTCTTT
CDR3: CATLASPRGAANTEAFF

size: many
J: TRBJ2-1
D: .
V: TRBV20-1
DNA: TGCAGTGCTCCCCGTAGCTCCTACAATGAGCAGTTCTTC
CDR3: CSAPRSSYNEQFF

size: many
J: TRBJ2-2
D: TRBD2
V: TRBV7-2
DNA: TGTGCCAGCAGCTTAAGGGTAGCGGGGACCGGGGAGCTGTTTTTT
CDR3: CASSLRVAGTGELFF

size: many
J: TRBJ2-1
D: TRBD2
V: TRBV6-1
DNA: TGTGCCAGCAGTGAAAGCGGGGTAGTGTGGAATGAGCAGTTCTTC
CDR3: CASSESGVVWNEQFF

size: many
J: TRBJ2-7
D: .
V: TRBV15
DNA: TGTGCCACCAGCAGAGATGACGAGCAGTACTTC
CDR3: CATSRDDEQYF

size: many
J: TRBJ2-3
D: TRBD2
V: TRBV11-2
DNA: TGTGCCAGCAGCCCTACGCAACTAGCGAGTGATACGCAGTATTTT
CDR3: CASSPTQLASDTQYF

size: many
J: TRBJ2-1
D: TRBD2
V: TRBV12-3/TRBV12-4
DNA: TGTGCCAGCAGTTCCGGGACTAGCGGGAGGAATGAGCAGTTCTTC
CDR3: CASSSGTSGRNEQFF

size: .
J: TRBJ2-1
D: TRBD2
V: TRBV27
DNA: TGTGCCAGCAGTTTGACTAGCACTGAGCAGTTCTTC
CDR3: CASSLTSTEQFF

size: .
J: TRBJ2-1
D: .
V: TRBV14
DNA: TGTGCCAGCAGCTCAACCCAAGCTAGTGAGCAGTTCTTC
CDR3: CASSSTQASEQFF

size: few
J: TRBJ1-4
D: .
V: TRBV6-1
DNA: TGTGCCAGCAGTAGGACCGGGACAAGGGCGGAAAAACTGTTTTTT
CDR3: CASSRTGTRAEKLFF

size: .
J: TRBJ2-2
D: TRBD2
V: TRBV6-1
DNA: TGTGCCAGCCGGACTAGCGGGAGGGCCGACTTCACCGGGGAGCTGTTTTTT
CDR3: CASRTSGRADFTGELFF

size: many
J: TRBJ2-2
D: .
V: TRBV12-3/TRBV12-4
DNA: TGTGCCAGCAGTTTTTTCGGGGAGCTGTTTTTT
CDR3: CASSFFGELFF

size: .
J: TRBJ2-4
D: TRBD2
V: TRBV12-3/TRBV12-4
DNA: TGTGCCAGCAGGCTAGCGGGAGAGGGAAACATTCAGTACTTC
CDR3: CASRLAGEGNIQYF

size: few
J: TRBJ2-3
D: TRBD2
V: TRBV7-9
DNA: TGTGCCAGCAGCTTAGGAAGACTAGCGGGAGCGGCAGATACGCAGTATTTT
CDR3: CASSLGRLAGAADTQYF

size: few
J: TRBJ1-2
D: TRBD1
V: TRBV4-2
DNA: TGTGCCAGCAGCCAAGATTCTCCGGGGGACAGGGGTAATGGCTACACCTTC
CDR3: CASSQDSPGDRGNGYTF

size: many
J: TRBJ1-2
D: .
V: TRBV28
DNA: TGTGCCAGCCGTACCGAGGATTTCGGGATCTATGGCTACACCTTC
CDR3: CASRTEDFGIYGYTF

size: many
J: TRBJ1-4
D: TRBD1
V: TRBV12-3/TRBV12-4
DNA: TGTGCCAGCAGCCTGGGACAGGGCATTGGGTTATATGAAAAACTGTTTTTT
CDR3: CASSLGQGIGLYEKLFF

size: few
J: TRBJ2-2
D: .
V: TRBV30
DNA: TGTAAATCGAACACCGGGGAGCTGTTTTTT
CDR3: CKSNTGELFF

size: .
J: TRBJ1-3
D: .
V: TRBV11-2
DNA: TGTGCCAGCAGCCTGACGGTTGGTGGTGGAAACACCATATATTTT
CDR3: CASSLTVGGGNTIYF

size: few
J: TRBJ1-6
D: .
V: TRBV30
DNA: TGTGCCTGGAGTGTACAGGGATCCTCACCCCTCCACTTT
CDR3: CAWSVQGSSPLHF

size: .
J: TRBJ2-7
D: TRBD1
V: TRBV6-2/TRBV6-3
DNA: TGTGCCAGCAGTTACCCCGGACAGGGGGCTCCGTACGAGCAGTACTTC
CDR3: CASSYPGQGAPYEQYF

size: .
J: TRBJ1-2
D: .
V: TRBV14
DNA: TGTGCCAGCAGCCCCGACGTCGGCTACTATGGCTACACCTTC
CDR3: CASSPDVGYYGYTF

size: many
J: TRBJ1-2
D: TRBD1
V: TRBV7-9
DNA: TGTGCCAGCAGCTTAAGCGGGACAGGCAACGGCTACACCTTC
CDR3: CASSLSGTGNGYTF

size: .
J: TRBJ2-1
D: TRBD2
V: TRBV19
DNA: TGTGCCAGCTCACTCGGACTAGCGGGAACTTACAATGAGCAGTTCTTC
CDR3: CASSLGLAGTYNEQFF

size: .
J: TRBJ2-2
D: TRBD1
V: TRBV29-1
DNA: TGCAGCGGGGGGGACAGGGGTACCTTCGGGGAGCTGTTTTTT
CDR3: CSGGDRGTFGELFF

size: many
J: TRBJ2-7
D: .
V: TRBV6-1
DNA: TGTGCCAGCAGTCCCGTCTTCGGCAACAGCTACGAGCAGTACTTC
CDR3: CASSPVFGNSYEQYF

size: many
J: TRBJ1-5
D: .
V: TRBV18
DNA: TGTGCCAGCTCACCGGGGGTCCAGAGCAATCAGCCCCAGCATTTT
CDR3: CASSPGVQSNQPQHF

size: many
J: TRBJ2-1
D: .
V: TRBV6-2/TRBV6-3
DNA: TGTGCCAGCAGTGAAGGCTTAGCGGCGTTTTGGAATGAGCAGTTCTTC
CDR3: CASSEGLAAFWNEQFF

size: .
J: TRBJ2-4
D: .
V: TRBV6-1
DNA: TGTGCCAGCAGCACTGTAGAGAAGCGGGCCAAAAACATTCAGTACTTC
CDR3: CASSTVEKRAKNIQYF

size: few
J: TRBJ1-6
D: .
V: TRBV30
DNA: TGTGCCTGGAGGCGGTCCAATTCACCCCTCCACTTT
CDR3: CAWRRSNSPLHF

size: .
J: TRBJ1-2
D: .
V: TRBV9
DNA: TGTGCCAGCAGCCCCCGTGGGTCCCCACTCAACTATGGCTACACCTTC
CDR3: CASSPRGSPLNYGYTF

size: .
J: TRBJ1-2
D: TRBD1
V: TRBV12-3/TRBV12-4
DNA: TGTGCCAGCAGTCGACCGGACAGGGTGGATGGCTACACCTTC
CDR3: CASSRPDRVDGYTF